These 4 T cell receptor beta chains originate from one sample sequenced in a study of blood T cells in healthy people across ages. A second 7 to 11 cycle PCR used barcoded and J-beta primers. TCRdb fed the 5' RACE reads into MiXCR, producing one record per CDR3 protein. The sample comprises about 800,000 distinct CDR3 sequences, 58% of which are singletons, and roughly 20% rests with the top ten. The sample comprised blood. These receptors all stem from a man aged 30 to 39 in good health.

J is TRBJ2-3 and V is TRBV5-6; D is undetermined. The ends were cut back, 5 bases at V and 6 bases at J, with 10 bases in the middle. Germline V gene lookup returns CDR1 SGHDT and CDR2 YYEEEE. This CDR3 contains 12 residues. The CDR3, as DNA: TGTGCCAGCAGGGTCCAACGTGATACGCAGTATTTT. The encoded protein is CASRVQRDTQYF.

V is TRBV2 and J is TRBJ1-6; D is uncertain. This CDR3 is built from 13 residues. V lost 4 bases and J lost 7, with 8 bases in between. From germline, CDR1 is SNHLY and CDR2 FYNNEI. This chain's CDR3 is CASSGARNSPLHF. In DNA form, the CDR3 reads TGTGCCAGCAGTGGGGCGAGGAATTCACCCCTCCACTTT.

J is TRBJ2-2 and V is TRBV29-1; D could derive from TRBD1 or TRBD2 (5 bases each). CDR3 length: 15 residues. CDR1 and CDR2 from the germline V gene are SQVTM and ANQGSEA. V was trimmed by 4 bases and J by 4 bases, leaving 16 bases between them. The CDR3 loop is CSVGATGTSTGELFF. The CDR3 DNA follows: TGCAGCGTTGGGGCCACCGGGACCAGCACCGGGGAGCTGTTTTTT.

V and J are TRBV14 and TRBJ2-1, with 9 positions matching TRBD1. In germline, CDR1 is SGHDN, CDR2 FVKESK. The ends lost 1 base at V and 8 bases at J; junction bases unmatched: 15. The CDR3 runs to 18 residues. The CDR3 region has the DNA TGTGCCAGCAGCCAAGTTGGGGGAGGGGACAGGGTCTTCGATGAGCAGTTCTTC. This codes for CASSQVGGGDRVFDEQFF.